These 26 T cell receptor beta chains were sequenced from one sample in a study of beta chain features in type 1 diabetes (dated by TCRdb to the late 2010s). Library prep was done by the immunoSEQ multiplex PCR assay. All of the isolated RNA was reverse transcribed with the High Capacity cDNA Reverse Transcription Kit, so expressed TCRB transcripts were sequenced. In its TCRdb copy, this immuneACCESS table keeps in-frame sequences only and misses some clones. Where compared with another copy, unresolved V genes explain less than half of these, and the others have no known cause. The sample table shows fewer than 250,000 clones, and 9.6% are seen once. The ten largest clones add up to under 0.035% of the sample. The sequencing sample was made of naive CD4+ T cells from blood. According to the study, the label for this sample's cell subset or site signals: true naive CD4+ T cells. These receptors originate from a woman aged 18-30 years in good health.

This clone was recorded a few times. The chain couples TRBV4-2 to TRBJ2-6, with a tentative D call TRBD1 (6 bases). The length of the CDR3 is 16 residues. CDR1 and CDR2 from the germline V gene are LGHNA and YNFKEQ. The V end lost 4 bases, the J end lost 2 bases, and 12 bases lay between the germline ends. This CDR3 reads CASSLDRGAGANVLTF. Here the CDR3 DNA reads TGTGCCAGCAGCCTGGACAGAGGCGCTGGGGCCAACGTCCTGACTTTC.

This clone occurred a few times. The rearrangement joins TRBV2 to TRBJ2-5; 13 bases match TRBD2. The V gene's germline CDR1 is SNHLY and CDR2 FYNNEI. After removal of 3 bases from V and 5 bases from J, the junction contained 3 bases not matched to a gene. CDR3 length: 15 residues. The CDR3 bases are TGTGCCAGCAGTGAGGGACTAGCGGGGCTGGAGACCCAGTACTTC. It is translated as CASSEGLAGLETQYF. Filled out from reference TRBV2 and TRBJ2-5, the complete variable domain reads EPEVTQTPSHQVTQMGQEVILRCVPISNHLYFYWYRQILGQKVEFLVSFYNNEISEKSEIFDDQFSVERPDGSNFTLKIRSTKLEDSAMYFCASSEGLAGLETQYFGPGTRLLVL.

There are a few counts of this clone. The chain recombines TRBV7-3 with TRBJ2-7; 8 bases map to TRBD1. CDR3 length: 15 residues. The junction had 6 bases not matched to a gene; V was cut back by 2 bases and J by 3 bases. CDR1 SGHTA and CDR2 FQGTGA come from the germline V gene. CDR3 coding DNA: TGTGCCAGCAGCTTACAGGGGGCGAACTTCTACGAGCAGTACTTC. This encodes CASSLQGANFYEQYF. Supplemented by reference TRBV7-3 and TRBJ2-7, the full variable domain reads GAGVSQTPSNKVTEKGKYVELRCDPISGHTALYWYRQSLGQGPEFLIYFQGTGAADDSGLPNDRFFAVRPEGSVSTLKIQRTERGDSAVYLCASSLQGANFYEQYFGPGTRLTVT.

The gene calls are TRBV15 and TRBJ1-4; 10 nucleotides match TRBD1. The junction had 3 bases not matched to a gene; V was cut back by 1 base and J by 7 bases. The CDR3 is 15 residues long. Germline-derived CDR1 and CDR2 are LNHNV and YYDKDF (reference sequence). This chain's CDR3 is CATSRAGTGVEKLFF. The CDR3 DNA sequence: TGTGCCACCAGCAGAGCCGGGACAGGGGTTGAAAAACTGTTTTTT.

The CDR3 DNA reads as TGCGCCAGCAGCTTGGTTGGCGGGGGGGCAGGGTACAATGAGCAGTTCTTC. It codes for CASSLVGGGAGYNEQFF. This chain uses TRBV5-1 with TRBJ2-1; TRBD2 matches at 9 bases. Germline assignment: CDR1 SGHRS and CDR2 YFSETQ. This CDR3 spans 17 amino acids. V trimming: 0 bases; J trimming: 4 bases; junction bases outside the gene matches: 8. The full variable domain, rest sourced from reference TRBV5-1 and TRBJ2-1, is KAGVTQTPRYLIKTRGQQVTLSCSPISGHRSVSWYQQTPGQGLQFLFEYFSETQRNKGNFPGRFSGRQFSNSRSEMNVSTLELGDSALYLCASSLVGGGAGYNEQFFGPGTRLTVL.

This clone has just a few counts. The chain carries TRBV27 and TRBJ2-2; 7 positions agree with TRBD2. V lost 4 bases to trimming and J lost 4 bases; unmatched junction nucleotides: 6. The CDR3 is 15 amino acids. The germline gives CDR1 MNHEY, CDR2 SMNVEV (reference sequence). This CDR3 is CASSSRGDVTGELFF. Written as DNA, the CDR3 is TGTGCCAGCAGTTCCCGGGGGGACGTCACCGGGGAGCTGTTTTTT.

This clone was counted between two and nine times. The V call is TRBV6-1, the J call TRBJ2-5; 12 bases align to TRBD1. The junction had 5 bases not matched to a gene; V was cut back by 4 bases and J by 5 bases. The germline gives CDR1 MNHNS, CDR2 SASEGT. The CDR3 extends over 15 amino acids. CDR3 amino acids: CASSGDRGPWETQYF. The CDR3 region has the DNA TGTGCCAGCAGTGGGGACAGGGGGCCCTGGGAGACCCAGTACTTC.

Points on this clone: Relative to the germline gene, one junction end is altered; a read error may explain this. V usage is TRBV7-7 and J usage is TRBJ2-2, with 7 bases fitting TRBD1. CDR1 and CDR2 (germline): SSHAT, FNYEAQ (reference sequence). This CDR3 comprises 15 residues. The CDR3 DNA follows: TGTGCTAGCAGCTCCACAGGGGCCAGTACCGGGGAGCTGTTTTTT. Protein product: CASSSTGASTGELFF. Supplemented by reference TRBV7-7 and TRBJ2-2, the full variable domain reads GAGVSQSPRYKVTKRGQDVTLRCDPISSHATLYWYQQALGQGPEFLTYFNYEAQPDKSGLPSDRFSAERPEGSISTLTIQRTEQRDSAMYRCASSSTGASTGELFFGEGSRLTVL.

This clone occurred a few times. The rearrangement uses TRBV18 and TRBJ2-1; 10 bases fit TRBD2. Unmatched junction bases numbered 8, after V lost 2 bases and J lost 4 bases. This CDR3 is built from 17 residues. CDR1 and CDR2 (germline): KGHSH, LQKENI. DNA of the CDR3: TGTGCCAGCTCACCAAAAGCGGGAGGGCCAGTGTACAATGAGCAGTTCTTC. This translates into CASSPKAGGPVYNEQFF.

This rearrangement joins TRBV6-1 to TRBJ2-5; TRBD1 agrees at 7 bases. The V gene's germline CDR1 is MNHNS and CDR2 SASEGT. The V and J ends lost 11 bases and 5 bases, in that order; junction bases with no gene match: 14. The CDR3 consists of 14 residues. Here the CDR3 DNA reads TGTGCCGGCAACAGGGGCATTGATGCTGAGACCCAGTACTTC. Translating it yields CAGNRGIDAETQYF.

This clone was picked up a small number of times. The J gene is TRBJ2-7, the V gene TRBV21-1; the table's D gene call, TRBD2, was not cross checked with the DNA. TRBV21-1 is assigned pseudogene status. The CDR3 is made up of 12 amino acids. This CDR3 is CASDFLSHEQYF. CDR3 nucleotides: TGTGCCAGCGACTTTTTGTCTCACGAGCAGTACTTC.

This clone was picked up a small number of times. The chain employs TRBV18 and TRBJ2-2, with no clear D. This CDR3 is 14 amino acids long. CDR1 and CDR2 (germline): KGHSH, LQKENI. The V and J ends lost 3 bases and 3 bases respectively, with 8 bases between them. CDR3 loop: CASSPGFYTGELFF. The DNA for the CDR3 is TGTGCCAGCTCACCGGGCTTCTACACCGGGGAGCTGTTTTTT.

The genes are TRBV30 and TRBJ1-4; 8 positions match TRBD1. From germline, CDR1 is GTSNPN and CDR2 SVGIG (reference sequence). Trimming cost V 2 bases and J 8 bases; bases outside gene matches: 7. There are 14 residues in the CDR3. The CDR3 is CAWSNGQGGEKLFF. For the CDR3, the DNA is TGTGCCTGGAGTAACGGACAGGGTGGGGAAAAACTGTTTTTT.

This clone was seen only a few times. This rearrangement joins TRBV6-6 to TRBJ1-2; D remains ambiguous. This CDR3 spans 13 amino acids. Trimming shortened V by 2 bases and J by 5 bases, and 9 bases separated the two germline ends. Germline V gene data show CDR1 as MNHNY and CDR2 as SVGAGI (reference sequence). The CDR3 spells CASSYKAEYGYTF. The CDR3 coding sequence is TGTGCCAGCAGTTACAAGGCGGAATATGGCTACACCTTC.

The chain joins TRBV6-5 to TRBJ2-7; the match to TRBD2 covers 7 bases. Germline V gene data show CDR1 as MNHEY and CDR2 as SVGAGI. The junction had 9 bases not matched to a gene; V was cut back by 1 base and J by 6 bases. The CDR3 covers 15 residues. This CDR3 reads CASSYFGGSLGEQYF. CDR3 nucleotides: TGTGCCAGCAGTTACTTTGGCGGGAGCCTTGGCGAGCAGTACTTC.

This clone was counted only a few times. The CDR3 loop reads CASRGGTSPGGELFF. DNA of the CDR3: TGTGCCAGCAGGGGAGGGACTAGTCCAGGCGGGGAGCTGTTTTTT. The V gene is TRBV2, the J gene TRBJ2-2; 8 bases fit TRBD2. CDR1 SNHLY and CDR2 FYNNEI come from the germline V gene. J lost 7 bases, V lost 6 bases, and 10 bases had no gene match. The CDR3 spans 15 residues.

This chain uses TRBV29-1 with TRBJ2-3, with unresolved D. CDR3 length equals 14 residues. CDR1 and CDR2 from the germline V gene are SQVTM and ANQGSEA. Trimming cost V 1 base and J 0 bases, with 8 bases left between them. The CDR3 region is CSVEGRTSTDTQYF. CDR3 in DNA: TGCAGCGTTGAAGGGAGAACTAGCACAGATACGCAGTATTTT.

This rearrangement joins TRBV4-1 to TRBJ2-5, with a tentative D call TRBD2 (6 bases). From germline, CDR1 is MGHRA and CDR2 YSYEKL. The CDR3 has 16 residues. Trimming removed 2 bases from V and 6 bases from J, with 19 bases in between. The CDR3 is CASSQRLRESGKTQYF. CDR3 DNA: TGCGCCAGCAGCCAACGTTTACGGGAGAGTGGAAAGACCCAGTACTTC.

The chain couples TRBV6-6 to TRBJ1-2; the match to TRBD1 covers 8 bases. The CDR3 runs to 14 residues. The trim removed 6 bases at V and 4 bases at J, leaving 7 bases unmatched. Germline loops: CDR1 MNHNY, CDR2 SVGAGI (reference sequence). DNA of the CDR3: TGTGCCAGCAGCCCCGGACAGGGATCCTATGGCTACACCTTC. Its protein is CASSPGQGSYGYTF.

This chain connects TRBV6-4 to TRBJ1-5, with TRBD1 as a possible D gene (6 bases). Per germline, CDR1 MRHNA and CDR2 SNTAGT. The CDR3 is 15 amino acids. The V end was cut by 6 bases, the J end by 1 base, with 13 bases between. CDR3 nucleotides: TGTGCCAGCAGCCGACAGGTTGAGAGCAATCAGCCCCAGCATTTT. Amino acids: CASSRQVESNQPQHF.

This clone has ten or more counts. V is TRBV7-9 and J is TRBJ2-1; D gene uncertain. The CDR3 consists of 11 residues. Germline V CDR1 and CDR2: SEHNR, FQNEAQ (reference sequence). V shed 3 bases and J shed 6 bases, with 3 bases lying between them. The CDR3 protein is CASSFGNEQFF. CDR3 coding DNA: TGTGCCAGCAGCTTCGGCAATGAGCAGTTCTTC.

CDR3 protein: CASSPLPGEQYF. The CDR3 DNA reads as TGTGCCAGCAGCCCCCTTCCCGGGGAGCAGTACTTC. The chain joins TRBV6-5 to TRBJ2-7, with no clear D. Looked up from germline, CDR1 is MNHEY and CDR2 is SVGAGI. The V and J ends lost 6 bases and 7 bases respectively, with 13 bases between them. The CDR3 length is 12 residues.

Concerning this clone: Other DNA sequences in the same sample also yield this CDR3. This sequence joins TRBV2 and TRBJ1-2; possible D gene TRBD1, 6 bases. This CDR3 is 12 amino acids long. Trimming removed 3 bases at V and 5 bases at J, with 7 bases between. CDR1 and CDR2 from the germline V gene are SNHLY and FYNNEI. Written as DNA, the CDR3 is TGTGCCAGCAGTGAGACAGGTTATGGCTACACCTTC. Protein sequence: CASSETGYGYTF. The variable domain in full, completed from reference TRBV2 and TRBJ1-2, reads EPEVTQTPSHQVTQMGQEVILRCVPISNHLYFYWYRQILGQKVEFLVSFYNNEISEKSEIFDDQFSVERPDGSNFTLKIRSTKLEDSAMYFCASSETGYGYTFGSGTRLTVV.

In this sample, this clone turned up a few times. The chain couples TRBV10-3 to TRBJ2-7; TRBD2 aligns across 8 bases. Per germline, CDR1 ENHRY and CDR2 SYGVKD. The length of the CDR3 is 14 residues. The J segment lost 5 bases and the V segment lost 4 bases, leaving 7 bases of the junction unmatched. In DNA, the CDR3 is TGTGCCATCAGTGTGATCCAGCGGGAGCACGAGCAGTACTTC. Its translation: CAISVIQREHEQYF.

This clone was seen repeatedly, ten times or more. This sequence joins TRBV30 and TRBJ2-1; the match to TRBD1 covers 10 bases. The V and J ends lost 8 bases and 12 bases, in that order; junction bases with no gene match: 7. Germline assignment: CDR1 GTSNPN and CDR2 SVGIG (reference sequence). This CDR3 contains 11 residues. CDR3 in amino acids: CAGLDRGLQFF. The CDR3 nucleotides are TGTGCCGGATTGGACAGGGGGTTGCAGTTCTTC. The full variable domain, its missing parts supplied by reference TRBV30 and TRBJ2-1, is SQTIHQWPATLVQPVGSPLSLECTVEGTSNPNLYWYRQAAGRGLQLLFYSVGIGQISSEVPQNLSASRPQDRQFILSSKKLLLSDSGFYLCAGLDRGLQFFGPGTRLTVL.

A few counts support this clone. The chain has TRBV7-6 and TRBJ2-2, with no clear D. Germline CDR1 and CDR2: SGHVS and FNYEAQ. The CDR3 is made up of 13 amino acids. The CDR3 bases are TGTGTCGTACGGCGGAATGTAGCCGGGGAGCTGTTTTTT. Its translation: CVVRRNVAGELFF. Drawing the rest from reference TRBV7-6 and TRBJ2-2, the complete variable domain is GAGVSQSPRYKVTKRGQDVALRCDPISGHVSLYWYRQALGQGPEFLTYFNYEAQQDKSGLPNDRFSAERPEGSISTLTIQRTEQRDSAMYRCVVRRNVAGELFFGEGSRLTVL.